This T cell receptor (beta chain) was retrieved from a study of somatic mutations in cytotoxic T cells in rheumatoid arthritis. About the research overall: Patient blood, which was peripheral blood collected as 30 ml EDTA, was drawn right after diagnosis and before any treatment started. General observations from the study: Rising age went with increasing CD8+ clonality in rheumatoid arthritis patients; healthy controls showed no such increase.

CDR1 is SGHDT and CDR2 is YYEEEE in the germline V gene. The V and J ends lost 0 bases and 6 bases respectively, with 16 bases between them. The CDR3 runs 16 residues. In the case of this clone: Its specificity is unknown.

In the original analysis: In patients, CD8+ clones bigger than 1% rarely had the same sequence as a published virus-specific TCRB. The data were produced by immunoSEQ multiplex PCR, yet TCRdb's version contains in-frame clones alone and is incomplete. The D gene and trimming were derived from the DNA, and the V and J assignments and clone size from that table. The table includes around 15,000 clones, roughly 79% detected once. The origin of this receptor is an adult with rheumatoid arthritis. Sequenced material: CD8+ T cells sorted from blood. The chain uses TRBV5-6 and TRBJ1-5; D possibly corresponds to TRBD1 (5 bases). CDR3 loop: CASSLAAGEGAQPQHF. The CDR3 DNA is TGTGCCAGCAGCTTGGCTGCGGGGGAAGGAGCTCAGCCCCAGCATTTT.